This T cell receptor (beta chain) was found in a study of shared clonotypes between healthy human individuals. TCRdb's table, derived via immunoSEQ multiplex PCR, lists solely in-frame clones and lacks some. Of around 1 million clones in the sample, 76% were seen once. Germline CDR1 ENHRY, CDR2 SYGVKD. This CDR3 has 13 residues. Trimming pared 4 bases from V and 7 bases from J, leaving 10 bases between. The V gene is TRBV10-3, the J gene TRBJ1-4; D call uncertain. The sequenced material came from memory CD4+ T cells sorted from blood. Subset indicated: CD45RA-negative fraction. This receptor was identified in a man between 18 and 35 years old in good health. As DNA, the CDR3 is TGTGCCATCAGTGCGTCAGCTAGTGAAAAACTGTTTTTT. It codes for CAISASASEKLFF.